Listed here are 3 T cell receptor beta chains from one sample, sequenced in a study of PD-1 blockade in classical Hodgkin lymphoma (dated by TCRdb to 2020 to 2021). The sample's time point label, decoded: cycle 4 day 1 (C4D1), after 6 weeks of nivolumab. All trial patients had relapsed after autologous stem cell transplantation, with cohorts A, B and C differing in prior brentuximab vedotin exposure. The library was made by the immunoSEQ multiplex PCR assay. The table comes from immuneACCESS by way of TCRdb, which keeps in-frame sequences with V and J called. Part of the clones is missing from these tables; in studies checked, under half for an unresolved V gene and the rest for unknown reasons. The sample contains about 41,000 clones, 55% to 70% of them found a single time. Approximately 2.4% of the sample rests with the top ten. Sequenced here: peripheral blood mononuclear cells (PBMCs), sampled before the fourth cycle of nivolumab. Source of these receptors: a human donor with classical Hodgkin lymphoma.

The rearrangement uses TRBV2 and TRBJ1-4; 9 nucleotides agree with TRBD1. Germline V gene sequence: CDR1 SNHLY, CDR2 FYNNEI. V was pared by 6 bases and J by 6 bases, with 17 bases of the junction left unmatched. The CDR3 consists of 18 residues. CDR3 DNA sequence: TGTGCCAGCAGGCCCCTGGACAGGGGAAATATGGGCGATGAAAAACTGTTTTTT. This encodes CASRPLDRGNMGDEKLFF.

The sample holds a few counts of this clone. The rearrangement uses TRBV30 and TRBJ1-2, with D tentatively TRBD1 (5 bases). This CDR3 spans 12 amino acids. V lost 3 bases, J lost 3 bases, and 8 bases lay in between. Looked up from germline, CDR1 is GTSNPN and CDR2 is SVGIG (reference sequence). CDR3 sequence: CAWRGRDYGYTF. CDR3 DNA sequence: TGTGCCTGGAGAGGCAGGGACTATGGCTACACCTTC.

This clone is medium-sized within its sample. This chain uses TRBV4-1 with TRBJ1-6; D ambiguous. Germline V gives CDR1 MGHRA, CDR2 YSYEKL. The length of the CDR3 is 16 residues. V shed 1 base and J shed 4 bases, with 11 bases lying between them. The CDR3: CASSQGPGTYNSPLHF. CDR3 nucleotide sequence: TGCGCCAGCAGCCAAGGACCGGGAACGTATAATTCACCCCTCCACTTT.